These 32 T cell receptor beta chains share one sample of origin, sequenced in a study of CD8 T cells in ankylosing spondylitis. General study points: Characteristic, it appeared, of ankylosing spondylitis blood was a TCR beta motif of several highly homologous variants.

Their antigens are not known. MiXCR was run by TCRdb on the 5' RACE reads, yielding one entry per CDR3 protein. The sample lists around 220,000 distinct CDR3 sequences; about 17% were seen once. The sample comprised blood, either unsorted or a sorted T cell fraction (not recorded which). These receptors all stem from a male donor with ankylosing spondylitis.

The rearrangement uses TRBV20-1 and TRBJ2-1; 14 bases fit TRBD2. V lost 0 bases to trimming and J lost 2 bases; unmatched junction nucleotides: 9. The CDR3 is made up of 19 amino acids. The germline CDR1 and CDR2 sequences are DFQATT and SNEGSKA (reference sequence). The CDR3 sequence is CSARDLRLAGGPTYNEQFF. In DNA form, the CDR3 reads TGCAGTGCTAGAGATCTTAGACTAGCGGGGGGGCCGACCTACAATGAGCAGTTCTTC.

This clonotype occurred a few times. V and J are TRBV27 and TRBJ1-1; D is perhaps TRBD1 (5 bases). The CDR3 is 16 residues long. The germline gives CDR1 MNHEY, CDR2 SMNVEV (reference sequence). Trimming removed 5 bases from V and 0 bases from J, with 16 bases in between. DNA for the CDR3: TGTGCCAGCAGTCCAACGGGACTCTTCATGAACACTGAAGCTTTCTTT. Amino acid sequence: CASSPTGLFMNTEAFF.

The sample holds a few counts of this clonotype. The chain is built from TRBV5-1 and TRBJ2-7; unclear D gene. CDR1 and CDR2 (germline): SGHRS, YFSETQ. V gave up 4 bases and J gave up 2 bases, with 10 bases separating them. This CDR3 spans 13 amino acids. The CDR3 spells CASSREAPYEQYF. DNA for the CDR3: TGCGCCAGCAGCCGCGAGGCCCCCTACGAGCAGTACTTC.

The chain uses TRBV30 and TRBJ2-1; 10 bases are shared with TRBD2. Per the germline V gene, CDR1 is GTSNPN and CDR2 is SVGIG (reference sequence). Trimming cost V 0 bases and J 4 bases; bases outside gene matches: 3. The CDR3 loop spans 15 amino acids. The CDR3 coding sequence is TGTGCCTGGAGTGTAGGACTAGCGGAGTACAATGAGCAGTTCTTC. Amino acid sequence: CAWSVGLAEYNEQFF.

The genes are TRBV4-1 and TRBJ2-1, with 9 bases fitting TRBD2. This CDR3 comprises 15 residues. In germline, CDR1 is MGHRA, CDR2 YSYEKL. The ends lost 1 base at V and 5 bases at J; junction bases unmatched: 3. CDR3 region: CASSQVAGVDNEQFF. The CDR3, as DNA: TGCGCCAGCAGCCAAGTAGCGGGGGTTGACAATGAGCAGTTCTTC.

The sample holds a few counts of this clonotype. The chain links TRBV5-1 to TRBJ2-7, with D unresolved. V was pared by 2 bases and J by 1 base, with 7 bases between. This CDR3 comprises 13 residues. Germline CDR1 and CDR2: SGHRS and YFSETQ. CDR3 loop: CASSFHSSYEQYF. CDR3 in DNA: TGCGCCAGCAGCTTCCACAGTTCCTACGAGCAGTACTTC.

This chain links TRBV5-1 with TRBJ2-1, with no clear D. This CDR3 is built from 15 residues. Germline CDR1 is SGHRS and CDR2 is YFSETQ. Trimming pared 2 bases from V and 7 bases from J, leaving 16 bases between. The CDR3 coding sequence is TGCGCCAGCAGCTTCGCCCCGGACGGCGGTAATGAGCAGTTCTTC. It codes for CASSFAPDGGNEQFF.

Only a few counts were recorded for this clonotype. This chain connects TRBV29-1 to TRBJ2-3; possibly TRBD1 or TRBD2 for D (5 bases each). The CDR3 sequence is 14 residues long. Trimming took off 4 bases at V and 2 bases at J, with 13 bases between the two ends. Germline V CDR1 and CDR2: SQVTM, ANQGSEA. CDR3: CSVAGQVFTDTQYF. CDR3 DNA: TGCAGCGTTGCGGGGCAGGTCTTCACAGATACGCAGTATTTT.

This clonotype was found a few times. V and J are TRBV27 and TRBJ2-2, with TRBD2 matching 13 bases. The germline gives CDR1 MNHEY, CDR2 SMNVEV (reference sequence). The CDR3 has 17 residues. V shed 6 bases and J 8 bases; nucleotides not matched to a gene: 12. The CDR3 DNA follows: TGTGCCAGCAGAGGGACTAGCGGGAACCAACCGTTAGGGGAGCTGTTTTTT. As protein: CASRGTSGNQPLGELFF.

At least ten counts were recorded for this clonotype. V usage is TRBV12-3 or TRBV12-4 and J usage is TRBJ2-5; D not resolved. Trimming cost V 3 bases and J 5 bases, with 4 bases left between them. The CDR3 has 11 amino acids. The CDR3 spells CASSFLETQYF. CDR3 DNA sequence: TGTGCCAGCAGTTTCCTCGAGACCCAGTACTTC.

The chain is built from TRBV5-5 and TRBJ2-3, with D possibly matching TRBD1 (6 bases). CDR1 SGHKS and CDR2 YYEKEE come from the germline V gene (reference sequence). The CDR3 is 16 amino acids. V was shortened by 2 bases and J by 0 bases, with 13 bases between the two germline ends. The CDR3 region is CASSFTGYPSTDTQYF. Written as DNA, the CDR3 is TGTGCCAGCAGCTTTACAGGGTATCCTAGCACAGATACGCAGTATTTT.

This clonotype occurred a few times. V is TRBV12-3 or TRBV12-4 and J is TRBJ2-2; maybe TRBD2 (5 bases). CDR3 length: 13 residues. V dropped 0 bases and J dropped 14 bases, with 13 bases sitting between them. CDR3 nucleotide sequence: TGTGCCAGCAGTTTAGCCCTCACCGGGGTTCTGTTTTTT. Its translation: CASSLALTGVLFF.

The table lists this clonotype with a few counts. The chain has TRBV4-1 and TRBJ2-3; 12 positions match TRBD2. CDR1 MGHRA and CDR2 YSYEKL come from the germline V gene. This CDR3 comprises 16 residues. V lost 4 bases, J lost 0 bases, and 2 bases stayed unmatched. In nucleotides, the CDR3 is TGCGCCAGCAGCCGGACTAGCGGGGAGAGCACAGATACGCAGTATTTT. This sequence encodes CASSRTSGESTDTQYF.

The chain combines TRBV20-1 with TRBJ2-7; 10 nucleotides align to TRBD2. The junction had 4 bases not matched to a gene; V was cut back by 0 bases and J by 2 bases. Germline assignment: CDR1 DFQATT and CDR2 SNEGSKA (reference sequence). The CDR3 is made up of 15 amino acids. CDR3: CSARDTSGGAYEQYF. For the CDR3, the DNA is TGCAGTGCTAGAGATACGAGCGGGGGGGCCTACGAGCAGTACTTC.

This chain uses TRBV6-5 with TRBJ1-2; D gene unclear. The germline V gene has CDR1 MNHEY and CDR2 SVGAGI. The CDR3 runs 13 residues. The ends were cut back, 2 bases at V and 4 bases at J, with 8 bases in the middle. The CDR3 sequence is CASSYGDFYGYTF. CDR3 nucleotides: TGTGCCAGCAGTTACGGGGATTTCTATGGCTACACCTTC.

This clonotype was seen more than once but under ten times. The chain uses TRBV9 and TRBJ1-5; no clear D gene. The CDR3 runs to 13 residues. Germline V gives CDR1 SGDLS, CDR2 YYNGEE. Deletions cut 0 bases from V and 7 bases from J, with 8 bases between. CDR3 bases: TGTGCCAGCAGCGTAGCGCCATCCCAGCCCCAGCATTTT. This encodes CASSVAPSQPQHF.

This clonotype was observed a handful of times. The chain uses TRBV12-3 or TRBV12-4 and TRBJ1-2; D is undetermined. Trimming left V 6 bases short and J 7 bases short, with 15 bases between. The CDR3 runs to 13 residues. The chain's CDR3 is CASSPSGYIGYTF. The CDR3 DNA sequence: TGTGCCAGCAGCCCCTCGGGGTACATTGGCTACACCTTC.

This rearrangement joins TRBV12-3 or TRBV12-4 to TRBJ1-1; no definite D call. This CDR3 region has 13 residues. Trimming took off 2 bases at V and 4 bases at J, with 8 bases between the two ends. CDR3 DNA: TGTGCCAGCAGTTTATTGGGCTTCACTGAAGCTTTCTTT. This gives the protein CASSLLGFTEAFF.

This clonotype was counted at least ten times. The J gene is TRBJ1-1, the V gene TRBV15; D uncertain. V lost 1 base, J lost 8 bases, and 8 bases lay in between. The V gene's germline CDR1 is LNHNV and CDR2 YYDKDF (reference sequence). CDR3 length equals 12 residues. CDR3 sequence (DNA): TGTGCCACCAGCAGAGGAACCCCCGAAGCTTTCTTT. The encoded protein is CATSRGTPEAFF.

This chain's CDR3 is CASSPGTQGTQYF. DNA for the CDR3: TGTGCCAGCAGCCCCGGGACCCAGGGGACCCAGTACTTC. The chain links TRBV13 to TRBJ2-5; D may correspond to TRBD1 or TRBD2 (5 bases each). CDR1 is PRHDT, CDR2 FYEKMQ, per germline (reference sequence). The CDR3 extends over 13 amino acids. The V and J ends lost 5 bases and 7 bases respectively, with 14 bases between them.

The rearrangement joins TRBV6-1 to TRBJ2-7, with a weak D call TRBD1 (6 bases). Germline V gene sequence: CDR1 MNHNS, CDR2 SASEGT. The V and J ends lost 2 bases and 2 bases respectively, with 16 bases between them. There are 16 residues in the CDR3. The CDR3, as DNA: TGTGCCAGCAGTGAATCCCCCAGGGGCGATCCCTACGAGCAGTACTTC. Amino acids: CASSESPRGDPYEQYF.

The chain carries TRBV7-6 and TRBJ2-3; TRBD2 matches 8 bases. There are 16 residues in the CDR3. With V trimmed by 4 bases and J by 0 bases, 6 bases remained unmatched. From germline, CDR1 is SGHVS and CDR2 FNYEAQ. CDR3 residues: CASSSTSGPSTDTQYF. For the CDR3, the DNA is TGTGCCAGCAGCTCTACTAGCGGCCCTAGCACAGATACGCAGTATTTT.

The chain is built from TRBV7-8 and TRBJ2-1; TRBD2 might be the D (6 bases). Per the germline V gene, CDR1 is SGHVS and CDR2 is FQNEAQ. V lost 6 bases, J lost 6 bases, and 12 bases lay in between. The CDR3 sequence is 13 residues long. This chain's CDR3 is CASRPLASNEQFF. The CDR3 nucleotides are TGTGCCAGCAGACCACTAGCTAGCAATGAGCAGTTCTTC.

Many counts were recorded for this clonotype. The chain links TRBV4-1 to TRBJ1-4; D is uncertain. V was trimmed by 2 bases and J by 7 bases, leaving 11 bases between them. This CDR3 comprises 14 residues. Germline V gene lookup returns CDR1 MGHRA and CDR2 YSYEKL. This CDR3 is CASSQRGSGEKLFF. DNA for the CDR3: TGCGCCAGCAGCCAAAGAGGTTCAGGTGAAAAACTGTTTTTT.

CDR3 in amino acids: CASSQAAGSYEQYF. For the CDR3, the DNA is TGCGCCAGCAGCCAAGCAGCTGGAAGTTACGAGCAGTACTTC. This sequence joins TRBV4-1 and TRBJ2-7; D remains ambiguous. This CDR3 spans 14 amino acids. From germline, CDR1 is MGHRA and CDR2 YSYEKL. Trimming removed 1 base from V and 4 bases from J, with 11 bases in between.

This clonotype has a handful of counts. The CDR3 coding sequence is TGTGCCAGCAGTTTTCGCGGGCAATCCTACGAGCAGTACTTC. Amino acid sequence: CASSFRGQSYEQYF. This chain uses TRBV27 with TRBJ2-7, with a tentative D call TRBD2 (5 bases). Trimming removed 3 bases at V and 1 base at J, with 10 bases between. Per the germline V gene, CDR1 is MNHEY and CDR2 is SMNVEV (reference sequence). This CDR3 comprises 14 residues.

A few counts support this clonotype. The V and J genes are TRBV27 and TRBJ2-5, with D perhaps TRBD1 or TRBD2 (5 bases each). There are 16 residues in the CDR3. From germline, CDR1 is MNHEY and CDR2 SMNVEV (reference sequence). Trimming left V 4 bases short and J 5 bases short, with 20 bases between. CDR3 region: CASSYFRDPMGETQYF. The DNA for the CDR3 is TGTGCCAGCAGTTACTTCCGGGACCCTATGGGGGAGACCCAGTACTTC.

This clonotype was seen a handful of times. The chain carries TRBV6-5 and TRBJ1-1, with a tentative D call TRBD1 (6 bases). The V and J ends lost 4 bases and 3 bases respectively, with 9 bases between them. There are 13 residues in the CDR3. CDR1 is MNHEY and CDR2 is SVGAGI in the germline V gene. CDR3 DNA sequence: TGTGCCAGCAGTTCCCGGACAGACACTGAAGCTTTCTTT. Its translation is CASSSRTDTEAFF.

This clonotype was detected a few times. The rearrangement links TRBV30 to TRBJ2-7, with 8 bases aligning to TRBD1. Trimming took 8 bases from V and 0 from J; bases not matched to a gene: 3. CDR1 is GTSNPN, CDR2 SVGIG, per germline (reference sequence). The CDR3 loop spans 12 amino acids. The CDR3 sequence: CAGGQDSYEQYF. CDR3 sequence (DNA): TGTGCCGGGGGACAGGACTCCTACGAGCAGTACTTC.

This chain uses TRBV6-2 or TRBV6-3 with TRBJ2-7; D gene ambiguous. Germline CDR1 reads MNHEY; CDR2 reads SVGEGT. The CDR3 is 12 amino acids. Trimming left V 5 bases short and J 3 bases short, with 8 bases between. The CDR3 loop reads CASSTLGYEQYF. CDR3 coding DNA: TGTGCCAGCAGTACCCTAGGCTACGAGCAGTACTTC.

This chain connects TRBV2 to TRBJ2-3; 9 nucleotides agree with TRBD2. CDR3 length: 17 residues. After removal of 2 bases from V and 3 bases from J, the junction contained 9 bases not matched to a gene. Germline-derived CDR1 and CDR2 are SNHLY and FYNNEI. As DNA, the CDR3 is TGTGCCAGCAGTGAATACTATGGCGGGAGGGCGACAGATACGCAGTATTTT. Translating it yields CASSEYYGGRATDTQYF.

The V and J genes are TRBV5-1 and TRBJ2-7; D remains unclear. The CDR3 totals 14 residues. The germline CDR1 and CDR2 sequences are SGHRS and YFSETQ. The V end was cut by 1 base, the J end by 3 bases, with 11 bases between. CDR3 nucleotide sequence: TGCGCCAGCAGCTTGATGCCAAAAAGCTACGAGCAGTACTTC. This gives the protein CASSLMPKSYEQYF.